These T cell receptor beta chains were read from a single sample in a study of regulatory T cells in long-lasting Graves disease. MiXCR, applied by TCRdb to the multiplex PCR reads, yields one record per CDR3 protein. The sample lists some 410,000 distinct CDR3 sequences; about 16% were seen once. The same data also contributed to another study, on T cells in Graves' hyperthyroidism and ophthalmopathy.

The material was peripheral blood mononuclear cells (PBMCs), obtained at new diagnosis, from a patient treated with antithyroid drugs. Receptor source: a woman aged 30 to 39 with Graves disease. Both conserved end residues are part of each CDR3. Each record gives: clone size, D gene, V gene, J gene, CDR3 DNA, CDR3 protein. A D gene is named only where the DNA matches it firmly. Rows give clone size only sometimes, using once, few, many, or a class for an expanded clone.

abundance: many; d_gene: NA; v_gene: TRBV30; j_gene: TRBJ2-5; CDR3nt: TGTGCCTGGAGTAGTGTTGAGACCCAGTACTTC; CDR3aa: CAWSSVETQYF
abundance: few; d_gene: NA; v_gene: TRBV5-1; j_gene: TRBJ2-1; CDR3nt: TGCGCCAGCGGCCCTCCTTCCTACAATGAGCAGTTCTTC; CDR3aa: CASGPPSYNEQFF
abundance: few; d_gene: NA; v_gene: TRBV19; j_gene: TRBJ1-5; CDR3nt: TGTGCCAGTAGTTCTTCGGTGACGGGCAATCAGCCCCAGCATTTT; CDR3aa: CASSSSVTGNQPQHF
abundance: few; d_gene: NA; v_gene: TRBV19; j_gene: TRBJ1-5; CDR3nt: TGTGCCAGTAGTATGAGAGAGGGGGGCAATCAGCCCCAGCATTTT; CDR3aa: CASSMREGGNQPQHF
abundance: many; d_gene: NA; v_gene: TRBV28; j_gene: TRBJ1-3; CDR3nt: TGTGCCAGCAGTTTCGGGCAGTTAGCTGGAAACACCATATATTTT; CDR3aa: CASSFGQLAGNTIYF
abundance: NA; d_gene: NA; v_gene: TRBV3-1; j_gene: TRBJ2-1; CDR3nt: TGTGCCAGCAGCAATCACCCCGCAGGAGCCGCGGTGGTTGAGCAGTTCTTC; CDR3aa: CASSNHPAGAAVVEQFF
abundance: many; d_gene: TRBD2; v_gene: TRBV5-5; j_gene: TRBJ2-5; CDR3nt: TGTGCCAGCAGCTTGGGACTAGCGGGGCAAGAGACCCAGTACTTC; CDR3aa: CASSLGLAGQETQYF
abundance: NA; d_gene: NA; v_gene: TRBV29-1; j_gene: TRBJ2-6; CDR3nt: TGCAGCGCCAGGGTCGACAACTCTGGGGCCAACGTCCTGACTTTC; CDR3aa: CSARVDNSGANVLTF
abundance: many; d_gene: TRBD2; v_gene: TRBV18; j_gene: TRBJ2-7; CDR3nt: TGTGCCAGCTCTTCTATCGTCAGCGGGAGCTCCTACGAGCAGTACTTC; CDR3aa: CASSSIVSGSSYEQYF
abundance: NA; d_gene: NA; v_gene: TRBV19; j_gene: TRBJ2-2; CDR3nt: TGTGCCAGTCGAAAACAGGAGTCCACCGGGGAGCTGTTTTTT; CDR3aa: CASRKQESTGELFF
abundance: many; d_gene: TRBD1; v_gene: TRBV3-1; j_gene: TRBJ1-5; CDR3nt: TGTGCCAGCAGCCAAGCCGCAGGGGGAGTCAATCAGCCCCAGCATTTT; CDR3aa: CASSQAAGGVNQPQHF
abundance: few; d_gene: TRBD1; v_gene: TRBV7-9; j_gene: TRBJ1-2; CDR3nt: TGTGCCAGCAGCTTAGGGTGGGACAGGGAAAACTATGGCTACACCTTC; CDR3aa: CASSLGWDRENYGYTF
abundance: many; d_gene: TRBD2; v_gene: TRBV6-1; j_gene: TRBJ2-1; CDR3nt: TGTGCCAGCAATAAGGGGACTAGCGACTACAATGAGCAGTTCTTC; CDR3aa: CASNKGTSDYNEQFF
abundance: NA; d_gene: NA; v_gene: TRBV19; j_gene: TRBJ2-1; CDR3nt: TGTGCCAGTAGTATTCAGGGGAGTAAAGCACAGTTCTTC; CDR3aa: CASSIQGSKAQFF
abundance: NA; d_gene: TRBD2; v_gene: TRBV19; j_gene: TRBJ2-1; CDR3nt: TGTGCCAGTAGCGTCGGGACTAGCGGGAGTAATGAGCAGTTCTTC; CDR3aa: CASSVGTSGSNEQFF
abundance: many; d_gene: NA; v_gene: TRBV6-1; j_gene: TRBJ2-1; CDR3nt: TGTGCCAGCAGCTTAGACAGGCTCGCCTACAATGAGCAGTTCTTC; CDR3aa: CASSLDRLAYNEQFF
abundance: many; d_gene: NA; v_gene: TRBV29-1; j_gene: TRBJ1-4; CDR3nt: TGCAGCGTTGAACGGGGAGAGGGTGAAAAACTGTTTTTT; CDR3aa: CSVERGEGEKLFF
abundance: many; d_gene: NA; v_gene: TRBV2; j_gene: TRBJ2-7; CDR3nt: TGTGCCAGCAGTGAACCCAGGGCGATATCCTACGAGCAGTACTTC; CDR3aa: CASSEPRAISYEQYF
abundance: once; d_gene: NA; v_gene: TRBV6-1; j_gene: TRBJ2-7; CDR3nt: TGTGCCAGCAAAACCCCCGGGACGACCACCTACGAGCAGTACTTC; CDR3aa: CASKTPGTTTYEQYF
abundance: NA; d_gene: TRBD1; v_gene: TRBV7-2; j_gene: TRBJ1-2; CDR3nt: TGTGCCAGCAGCTTTGGGACAGGGGGCAGAACTGGCTACACCTTC; CDR3aa: CASSFGTGGRTGYTF
abundance: many; d_gene: NA; v_gene: TRBV24-1; j_gene: TRBJ2-1; CDR3nt: TGTGCCACCAGTGATTTTAGAGAAAGCGAGCAGTTCTTC; CDR3aa: CATSDFRESEQFF
abundance: few; d_gene: TRBD1; v_gene: TRBV27; j_gene: TRBJ2-3; CDR3nt: TGTGCCAGCAGTTCCCTCGGGGACAGGTTCACAGATACGCAGTATTTT; CDR3aa: CASSSLGDRFTDTQYF
abundance: many; d_gene: NA; v_gene: TRBV11-2; j_gene: TRBJ1-2; CDR3nt: TGTGCCAGCAGCTTAGGGAGGGGGTCCTATGGCTACACCTTC; CDR3aa: CASSLGRGSYGYTF
abundance: many; d_gene: NA; v_gene: TRBV10-3; j_gene: TRBJ1-2; CDR3nt: TGTGCCATCAGTGAGTCGAAAGAAGGGGGGTCCTTC; CDR3aa: CAISESKEGGSF
abundance: many; d_gene: TRBD1; v_gene: TRBV15; j_gene: TRBJ1-1; CDR3nt: TGTGCCACCAGCAGACCTAAGGCAGGGGGGGCGACTGAAGCTTTCTTT; CDR3aa: CATSRPKAGGATEAFF
abundance: many; d_gene: NA; v_gene: TRBV18; j_gene: TRBJ1-2; CDR3nt: TGTGCCAGCTCACCGTCAGGGGATGGGGGCTACACCTTC; CDR3aa: CASSPSGDGGYTF
abundance: many; d_gene: NA; v_gene: TRBV27; j_gene: TRBJ2-1; CDR3nt: TGTGCCAGCACCCGGGGAGGCCGCCCTTCCTACAATGAGCAGTTCTTC; CDR3aa: CASTRGGRPSYNEQFF
abundance: NA; d_gene: TRBD1; v_gene: TRBV5-1; j_gene: TRBJ2-7; CDR3nt: TGCGCCAGCACCCCAGGGGGGACAGGGGGCTACGAGCAGTACTTC; CDR3aa: CASTPGGTGGYEQYF
abundance: many; d_gene: NA; v_gene: TRBV28; j_gene: TRBJ1-1; CDR3nt: TGTGCCAGCACCCTGAGGACTGAAGCTTTCTTT; CDR3aa: CASTLRTEAFF
abundance: many; d_gene: NA; v_gene: TRBV5-1; j_gene: TRBJ2-7; CDR3nt: TGCGCCAGCAGCCCAGGGGAGGGCAACGAGCAGTACTTC; CDR3aa: CASSPGEGNEQYF
abundance: many; d_gene: TRBD2; v_gene: TRBV2; j_gene: TRBJ2-1; CDR3nt: TGTGCCAGCAGTGACTGGCGGGAGGACGATGAGCAGTTCTTC; CDR3aa: CASSDWREDDEQFF